This T cell receptor beta chain was sequenced for a study of blood T cell repertoires in COVID-19. Study in general: Researchers got acute and convalescent COVID-19 samples from the United States, Italy and Spain. Sample material is recorded as cDNA or gDNA derived from T cells, B-cell-depleted T cells, or PBMCs.

Per the study methods: Cell counts per sample came from amplifying reference gene primers. The data were produced by immunoSEQ multiplex PCR, yet TCRdb's version contains in-frame clones alone and is incomplete. V, J and clone size derive from that table, while D and trimming were established from the DNA sequence. The data hold more than 200,000 clones, with 86% observed a single time. The sequenced sample was peripheral blood. This receptor was obtained from an elderly man with acute or convalescent COVID-19.

CDR3 DNA: TGTGCCACCAGTGACCCTGGACTAGCGGGAGGTATCACCGGGGAGCTGTTTTTT. Translated, it gives CATSDPGLAGGITGELFF. The chain joins TRBV24-1 to TRBJ2-2, with 14 bases matching TRBD2. The V gene end was trimmed by 4 bases and the J gene end by 4 bases; junction bases not matched to a gene: 7. The CDR3 is 18 amino acids. Looked up from germline, CDR1 is KGHDR and CDR2 is SFDVKD.